A selection of T cell receptor beta chains follows, all from one sample in a study of graft-versus-host responses after intestinal transplantation. Their cognate antigens are unknown. TCRdb's table, derived via immunoSEQ multiplex PCR, lists solely in-frame clones and lacks some. The sample includes approximately 130,000 clones, around 94% of them seen just once. Here the sequenced sample was unstimulated CD4+ T cells sorted from spleen or lymph node cells, taken before intestinal transplant. Receptors were obtained from a human donor who received an intestinal transplant. CDR3s include the opening cysteine and the closing phenylalanine or tryptophan. Fields, in order: D gene, clone size, V gene, J gene, CDR3 protein, CDR3 DNA. A D gene is named only where the DNA matches it firmly. Part of the rows lack a size; the others show once, few, many or a class for expanded clones.

D: NA
size: NA
V: TRBV19
J: TRBJ1-3
CDR3: CASRPSETGNTIYF
DNA: TGTGCCAGTAGGCCCAGTGAAACTGGAAACACCATATATTTT

D: NA
size: NA
V: TRBV14
J: TRBJ2-1
CDR3: CASSQVGGAKQFF
DNA: TGTGCCAGCAGCCAAGTGGGGGGGGCGAAGCAGTTCTTC

D: NA
size: NA
V: TRBV10-2
J: TRBJ1-2
CDR3: CASFALNYGYTF
DNA: TGCGCCAGCTTTGCTTTAAACTATGGCTACACCTTC

D: NA
size: NA
V: TRBV5-4
J: TRBJ1-5
CDR3: CASSLEPPGPQHF
DNA: TGTGCCAGCAGCTTGGAGCCCCCGGGGCCCCAGCATTTT

D: NA
size: NA
V: TRBV29-1
J: TRBJ1-5
CDR3: CSVVGGKDQPQHF
DNA: TGCAGCGTAGTAGGGGGTAAGGATCAGCCCCAGCATTTT

D: NA
size: few
V: TRBV11-2
J: TRBJ1-4
CDR3: CASSLDRVSEELFF
DNA: TGTGCCAGCAGCTTAGATCGGGTGTCGGAGGAACTGTTTTTT

D: NA
size: NA
V: TRBV6-5
J: TRBJ1-2
CDR3: CASGQGSNYGYTF
DNA: TGTGCCAGCGGCCAAGGCTCGAACTATGGCTACACCTTC

D: NA
size: few
V: TRBV7-9
J: TRBJ2-7
CDR3: CASSSHTEQYF
DNA: TGTGCCAGCAGCTCTCACACAGAGCAGTACTTC

D: NA
size: once
V: TRBV7-9
J: TRBJ1-2
CDR3: CASSQVRYREDYGYTF
DNA: TGTGCCAGCAGCCAAGTGAGGTATCGGGAAGACTATGGCTACACCTTC

D: NA
size: NA
V: TRBV18
J: TRBJ2-3
CDR3: CASSRNPWGTDTQYF
DNA: TGTGCCAGCTCCCGGAATCCTTGGGGCACAGATACGCAGTATTTT

D: NA
size: NA
V: TRBV7-9
J: TRBJ1-2
CDR3: CASSLGEPSNYGYTF
DNA: TGTGCCAGCAGCTTAGGGGAGCCCTCTAACTATGGCTACACCTTC

D: TRBD1
size: NA
V: TRBV5-6
J: TRBJ1-1
CDR3: CASSLGMDPTGLSF
DNA: TGTGCCAGCAGCTTGGGGATGGACCCGACAGGGCTGAGTTTT

D: NA
size: NA
V: TRBV11-3
J: TRBJ1-1
CDR3: CASSSIRAVNTEAFF
DNA: TGTGCCAGCAGCTCTATCAGGGCCGTGAACACTGAAGCTTTCTTT

D: NA
size: once
V: TRBV5-4
J: TRBJ2-1
CDR3: CASSLVGTNSYNEQFF
DNA: TGTGCCAGCAGCTTGGTTGGGACCAACTCCTACAATGAGCAGTTCTTC

D: NA
size: NA
V: TRBV27
J: TRBJ1-6
CDR3: CASSLSPLARSPLHF
DNA: TGTGCCAGCAGTTTATCCCCGTTAGCCCGTTCACCCCTCCACTTT

D: NA
size: NA
V: TRBV6-6
J: TRBJ1-2
CDR3: CASSYDSYGYTF
DNA: TGTGCCAGCAGTTACGACAGCTATGGCTACACCTTC

D: TRBD1
size: NA
V: TRBV5-6
J: TRBJ1-4
CDR3: CASSLAMDREHEKLFF
DNA: TGTGCCAGCAGCTTGGCTATGGACAGGGAACATGAAAAACTGTTTTTT

D: NA
size: NA
V: TRBV7-2
J: TRBJ2-1
CDR3: CASSLGVSYNEQFF
DNA: TGTGCCAGCAGCTTAGGTGTCTCCTACAATGAGCAGTTCTTC